This T cell receptor beta chain was captured in a study of shared clonotypes between healthy human individuals. Germline V gene lookup returns CDR1 MNHNY and CDR2 SVGAGI (reference sequence). This CDR3 has 14 amino acids. The V end lost 7 bases, the J end lost 7 bases, and 17 bases lay between the germline ends. The protocol was immunoSEQ multiplex PCR, while the TCRdb copy is restricted to in-frame clones and leaves out a portion. The sample contains some 2,500,000 clones, 80% to 95% of which appear only once. The source is a man aged 18 to 30 in good health. Some clones in this sample may be carry-over from other donors' samples. The sequenced sample was naive CD4+ T cells from PBMCs. Specified subset: CD45RA+ positively selected. This chain uses TRBV6-6 with TRBJ2-1; a possible D gene is TRBD2 (7 bases). This CDR3 is CASIQGGVRNEQFF. Written as DNA, the CDR3 is TGTGCCAGCATACAAGGGGGGGTGAGGAATGAGCAGTTCTTC.